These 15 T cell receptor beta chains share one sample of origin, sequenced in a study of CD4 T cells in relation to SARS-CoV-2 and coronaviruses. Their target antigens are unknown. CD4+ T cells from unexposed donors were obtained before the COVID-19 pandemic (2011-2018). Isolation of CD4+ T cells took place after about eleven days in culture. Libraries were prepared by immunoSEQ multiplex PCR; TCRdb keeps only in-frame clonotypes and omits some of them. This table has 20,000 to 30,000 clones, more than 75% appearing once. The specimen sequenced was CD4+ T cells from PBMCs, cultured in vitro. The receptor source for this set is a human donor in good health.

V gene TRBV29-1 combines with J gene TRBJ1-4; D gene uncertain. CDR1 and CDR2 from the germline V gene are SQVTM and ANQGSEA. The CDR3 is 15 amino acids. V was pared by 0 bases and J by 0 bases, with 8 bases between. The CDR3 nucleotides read TGCAGCGTTGAAGATCTCCAGGCAACTAATGAAAAACTGTTTTTT. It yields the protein CSVEDLQATNEKLFF.

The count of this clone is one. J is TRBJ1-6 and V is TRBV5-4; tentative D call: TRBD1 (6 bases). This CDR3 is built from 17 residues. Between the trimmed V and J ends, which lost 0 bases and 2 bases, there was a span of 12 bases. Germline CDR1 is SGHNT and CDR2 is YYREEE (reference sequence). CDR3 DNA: TGTGCCAGCAGCTTGGCTGGGGGCTCGACCTATAATTCACCCCTCCACTTT. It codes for CASSLAGGSTYNSPLHF.

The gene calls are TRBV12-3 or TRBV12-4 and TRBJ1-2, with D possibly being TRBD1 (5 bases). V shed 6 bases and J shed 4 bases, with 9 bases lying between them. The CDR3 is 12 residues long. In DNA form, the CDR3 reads TGTGCCAGCAGGCAGGGCATCTATGGCTACACCTTC. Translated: CASRQGIYGYTF.

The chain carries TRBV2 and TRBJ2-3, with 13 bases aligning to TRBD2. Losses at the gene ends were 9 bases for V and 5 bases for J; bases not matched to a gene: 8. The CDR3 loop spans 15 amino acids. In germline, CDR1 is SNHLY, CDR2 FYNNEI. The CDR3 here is CASLIGLAGVDTQYF. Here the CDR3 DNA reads TGTGCCAGTCTAATAGGACTAGCGGGAGTAGATACGCAGTATTTT. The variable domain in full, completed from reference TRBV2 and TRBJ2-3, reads EPEVTQTPSHQVTQMGQEVILRCVPISNHLYFYWYRQILGQKVEFLVSFYNNEISEKSEIFDDQFSVERPDGSNFTLKIRSTKLEDSAMYFCASLIGLAGVDTQYFGPGTRLTVL.

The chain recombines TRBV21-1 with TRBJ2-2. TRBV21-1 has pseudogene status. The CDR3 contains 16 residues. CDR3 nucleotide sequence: TGTGCCAGCAGCAATCGGAAGGCCCCTAACACCGGGGAGCTGTTTTTT. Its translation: CASSNRKAPNTGELFF.

CDR3 amino acids: CASSPLGAEAEAFF. The DNA for the CDR3 is TGTGCCAGCTCACCACTGGGGGCCGAAGCTGAAGCTTTCTTT. The genes are TRBV18 and TRBJ1-1, with a weak D call TRBD1 (6 bases). The CDR3 contains 14 residues. Trimming stripped 1 base from V and 6 bases from J, with 12 bases between. The V gene's germline CDR1 is KGHSH and CDR2 LQKENI.

This chain's CDR3 is CASSPYFSGSPYEQYF. The CDR3 DNA reads as TGTGCCAGCAGCCCTTACTTCAGCGGGAGCCCATACGAGCAGTACTTC. This chain uses TRBV13 with TRBJ2-7; TRBD2 aligns across 8 bases. Germline V gene sequence: CDR1 PRHDT, CDR2 FYEKMQ (reference sequence). V shed 5 bases, J shed 4 bases, and the junction held 13 bases outside the gene matches. This CDR3 contains 16 residues.

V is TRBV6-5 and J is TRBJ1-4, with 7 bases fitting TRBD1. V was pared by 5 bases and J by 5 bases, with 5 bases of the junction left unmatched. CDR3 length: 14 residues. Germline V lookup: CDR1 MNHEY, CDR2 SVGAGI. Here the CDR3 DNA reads TGTGCCAGCAGTCCACAGGGGACCAATGAAAAACTGTTTTTT. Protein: CASSPQGTNEKLFF.

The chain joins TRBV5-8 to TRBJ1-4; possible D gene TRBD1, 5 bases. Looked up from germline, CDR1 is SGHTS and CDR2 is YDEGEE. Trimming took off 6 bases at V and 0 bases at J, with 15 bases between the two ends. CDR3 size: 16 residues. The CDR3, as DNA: TGTGCCAGCAACGCCGACAGAAGGACAACTAATGAAAAACTGTTTTTT. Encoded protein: CASNADRRTTNEKLFF.

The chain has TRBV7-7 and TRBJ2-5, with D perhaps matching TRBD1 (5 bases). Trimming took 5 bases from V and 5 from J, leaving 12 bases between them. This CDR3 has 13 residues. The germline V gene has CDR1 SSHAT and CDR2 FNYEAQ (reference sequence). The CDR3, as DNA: TGTGCCAGCAGCAAACAAAGACAGGAGACCCAGTACTTC. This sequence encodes CASSKQRQETQYF. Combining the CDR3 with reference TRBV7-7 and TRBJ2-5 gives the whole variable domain GAGVSQSPRYKVTKRGQDVTLRCDPISSHATLYWYQQALGQGPEFLTYFNYEAQPDKSGLPSDRFSAERPEGSISTLTIQRTEQRDSAMYRCASSKQRQETQYFGPGTRLLVL.

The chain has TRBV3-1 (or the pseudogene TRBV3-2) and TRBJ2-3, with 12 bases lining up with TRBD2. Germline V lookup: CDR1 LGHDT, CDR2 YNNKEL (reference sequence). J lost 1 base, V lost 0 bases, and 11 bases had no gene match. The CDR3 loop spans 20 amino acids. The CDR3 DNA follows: TGTGCCAGCAGCCAAGATGCACTAGCGGGGGGCCAGGAAGGCACAGATACGCAGTATTTT. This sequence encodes CASSQDALAGGQEGTDTQYF.

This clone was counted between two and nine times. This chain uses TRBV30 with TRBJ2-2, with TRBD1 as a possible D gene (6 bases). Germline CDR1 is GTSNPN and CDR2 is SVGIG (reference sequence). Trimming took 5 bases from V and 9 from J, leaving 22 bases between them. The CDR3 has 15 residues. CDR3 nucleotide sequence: TGTGCCTGGGGTGATACAGGGCTCTCGGGGAGGGAGCTGTTTTTT. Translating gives CAWGDTGLSGRELFF.

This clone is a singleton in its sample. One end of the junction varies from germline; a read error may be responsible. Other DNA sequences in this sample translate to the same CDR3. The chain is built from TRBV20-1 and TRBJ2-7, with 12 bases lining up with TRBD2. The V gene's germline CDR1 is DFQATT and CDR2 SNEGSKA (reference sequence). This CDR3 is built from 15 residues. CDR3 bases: TGCAGTGCTAGTTCGACTAGCGGGAGCTTGGGCGAGCAGTATTTC. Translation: CSASSTSGSLGEQYF.

CDR3 sequence reads: CASSPRPGRRFSYEQYF. DNA for the CDR3: TGTGCCAGCAGCCCTAGGCCCGGACGTAGATTCTCCTACGAGCAGTACTTC. The V call is TRBV5-4, the J call TRBJ2-7, with D unclear. This CDR3 contains 17 residues. V was trimmed by 4 bases and J by 0 bases, leaving 20 bases between them. CDR1 is SGHNT, CDR2 YYREEE, per germline (reference sequence).

CDR3 protein: CASSLDRFSYEQYF. The CDR3 DNA sequence: TGTGCCAGCAGTTTGGACAGATTCTCCTACGAGCAGTACTTC. The rearrangement links TRBV7-2 to TRBJ2-7, with a weak D call TRBD1 (6 bases). Per the germline V gene, CDR1 is SGHTA and CDR2 is FQGNSA. The CDR3 sequence is 14 residues long. V shed 6 bases and J shed 0 bases, with 12 bases lying between them.